This record concerns one T cell receptor (beta chain) sequence. Deletions cut 3 bases from V and 4 bases from J, with 7 bases between. This CDR3 has 13 amino acids. Germline V gene data show CDR1 as KGHSH and CDR2 as LQKENI. Method: immunoSEQ multiplex PCR; TCRdb's copy keeps in-frame clones and lacks some. The profile shows around 29,000 clones, over 80% of them singletons. Genomic DNA came from blood regulatory T cells gated CD4+ CD25-high CD127-low. This specimen comes from a study of regulatory and conventional T cells in RAG deficiency. These sequences were also reported in another study, on regulatory T cells. From that paper: Amplification used 52 TRBV primers and 13 TRBJ primers.

The material sequenced was Tregs sorted from blood. The clonotype originates from a human donor in good health. The chain employs TRBV18 and TRBJ2-1; D not resolved. The CDR3 protein is CASSPRLYNEQFF. CDR3 DNA sequence: TGTGCCAGCTCACCTAGGCTTTACAATGAGCAGTTCTTC.